This T cell receptor beta chain originates from a study of blood T cell repertoires in COVID-19. Study background: There were acute and convalescent COVID-19 samples, and they came from the United States, Italy and Spain. The analysed material was cDNA or gDNA that came from T cells, B-cell-depleted T cells, or PBMCs.

The authors' processing: The authors estimated nucleated cell counts from reference gene primer amplification. The data were produced by immunoSEQ multiplex PCR, yet TCRdb's version contains in-frame clones alone and is incomplete. That table gives V, J and clone size, and the DNA gave D and trimming. In the table there are about 280,000 clones, roughly 90% of which are singletons. Recruits, aged roughly 18 to 90 years, lived in 24 US areas. This CDR3 region has 16 residues. V was cut by 0 bases and J by 6 bases, with 16 bases left in between. From germline, CDR1 is SGHKS and CDR2 YYEKEE (reference sequence).

The receptor comes from a woman in her late teens or twenties with acute COVID-19. Sequencing used PBMCs or T cells enriched from blood (not recorded which). V and J are TRBV5-5 and TRBJ1-5, with a possible D match to TRBD1 (5 bases). The DNA of the CDR3 is TGTGCCAGCAGCTTGGAGGCCAGGGTAGACGGTCAGCCCCAGCATTTT. Its protein product is CASSLEARVDGQPQHF.